The following is a TCR beta chain sequence with its context. Its antigen is unknown. This entry comes from a study of shared clonotypes between healthy human individuals. Study-level background: Donor ages ranged 18 to 49 years: a couple of women, a few men.

Positively selected for CCR7, the CD45RO-negative cells used as naive CD8 cells excluded terminally differentiated effector memory CD45RA+ cells. Measured with immunoSEQ multiplex PCR; TCRdb has only the in-frame clones, and not every one. The sample records some 2.1 million clones, about 94% being singletons. Whole-study findings and limits: Few donors restricted represented genetic and exposure-history diversity.

V trimming: 4 bases; J trimming: 3 bases; junction bases outside the gene matches: 7. The CDR3 covers 14 residues. CDR1 and CDR2 (germline): SGDLS, YYNGEE. The receptor was isolated from a young man in good health. Some clones in this sample may be carry-over from other donors' samples. The chain uses TRBV9 and TRBJ2-7; 7 bases agree with TRBD1. The sample was naive CD8+ T cells from PBMCs. DNA of the CDR3: TGTGCCAGCAGCCCCGGGACAGTTTACTACGAGCAGTACTTC. It specifies CASSPGTVYYEQYF.